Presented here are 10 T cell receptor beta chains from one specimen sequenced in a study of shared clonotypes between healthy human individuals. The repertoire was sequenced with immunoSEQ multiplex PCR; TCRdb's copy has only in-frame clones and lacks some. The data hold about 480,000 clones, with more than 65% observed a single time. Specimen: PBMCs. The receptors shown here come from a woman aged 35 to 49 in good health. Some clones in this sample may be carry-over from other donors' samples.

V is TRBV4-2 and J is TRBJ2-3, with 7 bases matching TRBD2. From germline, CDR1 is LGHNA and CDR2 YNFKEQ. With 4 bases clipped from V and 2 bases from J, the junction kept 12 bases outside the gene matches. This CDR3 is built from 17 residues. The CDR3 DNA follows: TGTGCCAGCAGCCGCCGGAAAAGCGGGGCGAACACAGATACGCAGTATTTT. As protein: CASSRRKSGANTDTQYF.

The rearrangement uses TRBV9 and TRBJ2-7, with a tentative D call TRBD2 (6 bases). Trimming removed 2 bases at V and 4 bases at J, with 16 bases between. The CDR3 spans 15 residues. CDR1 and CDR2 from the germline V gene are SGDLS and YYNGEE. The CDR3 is CASSVGDSSGYEQYF. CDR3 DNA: TGTGCCAGCAGCGTGGGGGACTCCTCGGGTTACGAGCAGTACTTC.

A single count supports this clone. CDR3 nucleotide sequence: TGTGCTAGTGGTTTGGTACTTGGAGAGTTGGGTGAGCAGTTCTTC. Its protein product is CASGLVLGELGEQFF. The chain joins TRBV12-5 to TRBJ2-1; D not resolved. V was trimmed by 0 bases and J by 9 bases, leaving 15 bases between them. Germline CDR1 reads LGHNT; CDR2 reads FRNRAP. The CDR3 contains 15 residues.

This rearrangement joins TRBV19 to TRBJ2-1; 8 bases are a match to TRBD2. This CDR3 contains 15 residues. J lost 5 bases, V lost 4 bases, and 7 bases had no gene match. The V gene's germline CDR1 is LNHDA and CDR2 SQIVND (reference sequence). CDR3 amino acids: CASSRGLGGHNEQFF. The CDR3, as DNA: TGTGCCAGTAGTAGGGGACTAGGGGGACACAATGAGCAGTTCTTC.

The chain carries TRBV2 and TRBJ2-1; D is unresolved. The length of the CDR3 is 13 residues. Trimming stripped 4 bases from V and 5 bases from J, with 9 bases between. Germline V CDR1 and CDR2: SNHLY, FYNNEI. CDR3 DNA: TGTGCCAGCAGTGTTTTCACAAACAATGAGCAGTTCTTC. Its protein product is CASSVFTNNEQFF.

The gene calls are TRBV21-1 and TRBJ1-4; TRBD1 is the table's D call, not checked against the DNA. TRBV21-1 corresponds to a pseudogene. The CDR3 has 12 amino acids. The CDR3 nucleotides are TGTGCCAGCATCAAGACAGCAGGAAAACTGTTTTTT. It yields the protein CASIKTAGKLFF.

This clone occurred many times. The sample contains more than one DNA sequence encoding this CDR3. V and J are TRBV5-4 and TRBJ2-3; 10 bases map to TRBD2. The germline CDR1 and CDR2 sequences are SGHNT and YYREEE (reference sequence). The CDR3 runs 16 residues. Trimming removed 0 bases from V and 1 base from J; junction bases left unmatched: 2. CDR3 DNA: TGTGCCAGCAGCTTGGGGCTAGCGGGGGGCACAGATACGCAGTATTTT. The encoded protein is CASSLGLAGGTDTQYF.

CDR3 sequence (DNA): TGTGCCAGCAAAAGGACAGGGGCACAAGAGACCCAGTACTTC. Translated, it gives CASKRTGAQETQYF. This rearrangement joins TRBV27 to TRBJ2-5, with 9 bases that match TRBD1. The CDR3 is made up of 14 amino acids. The germline CDR1 and CDR2 sequences are MNHEY and SMNVEV (reference sequence). With V trimmed by 7 bases and J by 2 bases, 5 bases remained unmatched.

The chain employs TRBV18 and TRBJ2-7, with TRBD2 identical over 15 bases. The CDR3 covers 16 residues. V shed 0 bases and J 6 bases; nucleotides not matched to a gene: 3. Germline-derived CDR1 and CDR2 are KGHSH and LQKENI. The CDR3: CASSPPGLAGGFEQYF. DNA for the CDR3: TGTGCCAGCTCACCACCGGGACTAGCGGGAGGTTTCGAGCAGTACTTC.

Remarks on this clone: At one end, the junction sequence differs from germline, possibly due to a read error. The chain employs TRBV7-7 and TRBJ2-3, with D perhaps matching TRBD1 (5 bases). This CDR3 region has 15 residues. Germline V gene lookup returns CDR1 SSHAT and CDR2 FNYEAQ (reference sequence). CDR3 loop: CASSLTEKGTDTQYF. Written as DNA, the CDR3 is TGTGCTAGCAGCTTAACGGAGAAGGGGACAGATACGCAGTATTTT.